This entry is about one T cell receptor beta chain. Its antigen is undetermined. Profiled with immunoSEQ multiplex PCR; TCRdb holds only in-frame clones, not every one. The data contain 180,000 or so clones, 80% to 95% of them seen just once; the ten biggest clones take up 1.7%. These data belong to a study of T cell responses to AZD1222 COVID-19 vaccine. Whole-study findings and limits: Two AZD1222 doses significantly raised spike-specific TCR breadth and depth over controls. Donor demographics were predominantly white British with a female majority; clonal diversity may be underestimated. Targets within unmutated variant regions were reportedly found for nearly half of spike-specific TCRs.

Trimming cost V 7 bases and J 4 bases, with 13 bases left between them. Looked up from germline, CDR1 is SEHNR and CDR2 is FQNEAQ (reference sequence). The CDR3 has 13 amino acids. The chain carries TRBV7-9 and TRBJ1-1, with a weak D call TRBD1 (5 bases). Here the sequenced sample was peripheral blood, taken 28 days after the second AZD1222 dose. The receptor was derived from an adult who received the AZD1222 COVID-19 vaccine. CDR3 in amino acids: CASTNLGTTEAFF. CDR3 in DNA: TGTGCCAGCACCAATTTAGGGACCACTGAAGCTTTCTTT.